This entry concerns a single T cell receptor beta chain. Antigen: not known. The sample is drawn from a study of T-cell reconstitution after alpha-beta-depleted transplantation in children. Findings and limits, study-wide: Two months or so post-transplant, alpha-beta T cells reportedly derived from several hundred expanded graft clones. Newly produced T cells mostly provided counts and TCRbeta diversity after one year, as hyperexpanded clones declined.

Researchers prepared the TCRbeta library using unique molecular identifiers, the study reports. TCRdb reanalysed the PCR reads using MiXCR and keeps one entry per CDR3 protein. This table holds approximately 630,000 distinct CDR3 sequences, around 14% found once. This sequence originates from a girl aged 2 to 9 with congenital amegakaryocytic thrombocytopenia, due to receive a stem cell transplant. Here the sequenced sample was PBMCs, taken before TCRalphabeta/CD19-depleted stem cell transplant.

The CDR3 coding sequence is TGCGCCAGCCGACAGGGGGCAAATTACGAGCAGTACTTC. This codes for CASRQGANYEQYF. The chain has TRBV5-1 and TRBJ2-7; 10 nucleotides align to TRBD1. The J segment lost 4 bases and the V segment lost 7 bases, leaving 5 bases of the junction unmatched. Per germline, CDR1 SGHRS and CDR2 YFSETQ. The CDR3 spans 13 residues.